Presented here are 19 T cell receptor beta chains from one specimen sequenced in a study of shared clonotypes between healthy human individuals. Method: immunoSEQ multiplex PCR; TCRdb's copy keeps in-frame clones and lacks some. This table holds around 510,000 clones, approximately 94% found once. Sample: naive CD4+ T cells sorted from blood. The subset denotes: CD45RA+ positively selected. These receptors all stem from a woman aged 25 to 39 in good health.

The J gene is TRBJ2-1, the V gene TRBV5-6; 12 bases fit TRBD2. V was pared by 5 bases and J by 6 bases, with 9 bases of the junction left unmatched. The germline V gene has CDR1 SGHDT and CDR2 YYEEEE. The CDR3 is 16 residues long. CDR3 nucleotide sequence: TGTGCCAGCAGGGGGGCGACTAGCGGGAGATCCAATGAGCAGTTCTTC. As protein: CASRGATSGRSNEQFF.

The V gene is TRBV11-2, the J gene TRBJ2-3; 8 bases agree with TRBD2. Germline loops: CDR1 SGHAT, CDR2 FQNNGV. V dropped 5 bases and J dropped 4; count of bases not matched to a gene: 11. The CDR3 totals 16 residues. The CDR3 nucleotides read TGTGCCAGCAGCGCGCTCTCAGCGGGAGTCGCAGATACGCAGTATTTT. Protein sequence: CASSALSAGVADTQYF.

The CDR3 DNA is TGCAGTGCTAGCGGGAAAGAGACCCAGTACTTC. Its protein product is CSASGKETQYF. The chain joins TRBV20-1 to TRBJ2-5; a weak D match, TRBD2 (5 bases). Trimming removed 3 bases at V and 3 bases at J, with 5 bases between. The CDR3 covers 11 residues. Looked up from germline, CDR1 is DFQATT and CDR2 is SNEGSKA (reference sequence).

In DNA form, the CDR3 reads TGCGCCAGCAGTGCCGCGGTTACCTACGAGCAGTACTTC. Translated: CASSAAVTYEQYF. V and J are TRBV10-1 and TRBJ2-7; D ambiguous. V lost 4 bases to trimming and J lost 2 bases, with 9 bases between them. The CDR3 has 13 amino acids. CDR1 and CDR2 (germline): WNHNN, SYGVQD (reference sequence).

This chain uses TRBV7-9 with TRBJ1-2, with a weak D call TRBD1 (6 bases). The germline V and J ends were trimmed by 4 bases and 7 bases, with 16 bases remaining between them. The CDR3 covers 14 residues. Germline V gene data show CDR1 as SEHNR and CDR2 as FQNEAQ (reference sequence). The CDR3 DNA sequence: TGTGCCAGCAGCTCGCAGACAGGAGTCTCTGGCTACACCTTC. Residues: CASSSQTGVSGYTF.

The chain uses TRBV11-2 and TRBJ2-7, with D perhaps matching TRBD2 (5 bases). The germline V gene has CDR1 SGHAT and CDR2 FQNNGV. The germline V and J ends were trimmed by 4 bases and 6 bases, with 13 bases remaining between them. This CDR3 spans 13 amino acids. The CDR3 loop reads CASSSASGSEQYF. In DNA form, the CDR3 reads TGTGCCAGCAGCTCTGCGAGCGGTAGCGAGCAGTACTTC. The full variable domain, completed using reference TRBV11-2 and TRBJ2-7, is EAGVAQSPRYKIIEKRQSVAFWCNPISGHATLYWYQQILGQGPKLLIQFQNNGVVDDSQLPKDRFSAERLKGVDSTLKIQPAKLEDSAVYLCASSSASGSEQYFGPGTRLTVT.

V usage is TRBV28 and J usage is TRBJ2-1; 11 positions match TRBD2. CDR1 is MDHEN and CDR2 is SYDVKM in the germline V gene. The CDR3 runs 16 residues. J was trimmed by 5 bases and V by 1 base; bases with no gene match: 4. CDR3 in DNA: TGTGCCAGCAGTTTATTCACTAGCGGGAGTCACAATGAGCAGTTCTTC. It encodes CASSLFTSGSHNEQFF. Combining the CDR3 with reference TRBV28 and TRBJ2-1 gives the whole variable domain DVKVTQSSRYLVKRTGEKVFLECVQDMDHENMFWYRQDPGLGLRLIYFSYDVKMKEKGDIPEGYSVSREKKERFSLILESASTNQTSMYLCASSLFTSGSHNEQFFGPGTRLTVL.

The chain's CDR3 is CASSPPLPGEETQYF. The CDR3 DNA reads as TGTGCCAGCAGTCCCCCTCTACCAGGGGAAGAGACCCAGTACTTC. The chain couples TRBV28 to TRBJ2-5, with D perhaps matching TRBD1 (6 bases). This CDR3 is built from 15 residues. CDR1 and CDR2 from the germline V gene are MDHEN and SYDVKM. The V and J ends lost 5 bases and 3 bases respectively, with 16 bases between them. Supplemented by reference TRBV28 and TRBJ2-5, the full variable domain reads DVKVTQSSRYLVKRTGEKVFLECVQDMDHENMFWYRQDPGLGLRLIYFSYDVKMKEKGDIPEGYSVSREKKERFSLILESASTNQTSMYLCASSPPLPGEETQYFGPGTRLLVL.

The chain has TRBV10-3 and TRBJ2-7; 7 bases align to TRBD1. The V segment lost 3 bases and the J segment 0 bases; nucleotides outside the gene matches: 5. The CDR3 is made up of 15 amino acids. CDR1 and CDR2 (germline): ENHRY, SYGVKD. CDR3 sequence (DNA): TGTGCCATCAGTGATTCCGGGACAGCCTCCTACGAGCAGTACTTC. It is translated as CAISDSGTASYEQYF.

The V gene is TRBV27, the J gene TRBJ1-2; the match to TRBD1 covers 8 bases. Trimming took 0 bases from V and 7 from J; bases not matched to a gene: 10. The germline V gene encodes CDR1 MNHEY and CDR2 SMNVEV (reference sequence). This CDR3 spans 16 amino acids. For the CDR3, the DNA is TGTGCCAGCAGTTTATCGGCCGCGACAGGGGTTTTTGGCTACACCTTC. Its translation is CASSLSAATGVFGYTF.

The rearrangement joins TRBV2 to TRBJ2-7; TRBD2 is a possible D gene (6 bases). Per the germline V gene, CDR1 is SNHLY and CDR2 is FYNNEI. The CDR3 extends over 15 amino acids. The V gene lost 2 bases and the J gene lost 6 bases, with 17 bases spanning the gap. The CDR3 region is CASSEPRTISAEQYF. For the CDR3, the DNA is TGTGCCAGCAGTGAACCGAGGACTATATCCGCCGAGCAGTACTTC.

The V call is TRBV29-1, the J call TRBJ1-4, with unresolved D. V dropped 5 bases and J dropped 0 bases, with 7 bases sitting between them. This CDR3 contains 13 residues. In germline, CDR1 is SQVTM, CDR2 ANQGSEA. The CDR3 DNA is TGCAGCGTTCGACTTGCAACTAATGAAAAACTGTTTTTT. Its translation: CSVRLATNEKLFF.

Comments on this clone: A much larger clone lies one base from this, so it may be a read error. The chain combines TRBV6-5 with TRBJ2-7; the D is unclear. Germline V lookup: CDR1 MNHEY, CDR2 SVGAGI. The germline V and J ends were trimmed by 4 bases and 2 bases, with 15 bases remaining between them. This CDR3 region has 15 residues. CDR3 loop: CASSFLPSLPYEQYF. The CDR3, as DNA: TGTGCCAGCAGTTTTTTGCCCTCTCTACCCTACGAGCAGTACTTC.

The rearrangement links TRBV21-1 to TRBJ1-2. TRBV21-1 is termed a pseudogene. The CDR3 covers 13 residues. The CDR3 region is CASSKEVGCGYTF. The CDR3 DNA reads TGTGCCAGCAGCAAAGAGGTAGGGTGTGGCTACACCTTC.

V usage is TRBV19 and J usage is TRBJ2-5, with D uncertain. V lost 6 bases to trimming and J lost 1 base, with 15 bases between them. Germline V gene data show CDR1 as LNHDA and CDR2 as SQIVND (reference sequence). The CDR3 contains 15 residues. CDR3 sequence: CASSYRAESQETQYF. DNA for the CDR3: TGTGCCAGTAGCTATCGAGCAGAGTCCCAAGAGACCCAGTACTTC. The full variable domain, in which reference TRBV19 and TRBJ2-5 provide the parts outside the CDR3, is DGGITQSPKYLFRKEGQNVTLSCEQNLNHDAMYWYRQDPGQGLRLIYYSQIVNDFQKGDIAEGYSVSREKKESFPLTVTSAQKNPTAFYLCASSYRAESQETQYFGPGTRLLVL.

V usage is TRBV4-2 and J usage is TRBJ2-2, with 12 bases matching TRBD2. Germline lookup yields CDR1 LGHNA and CDR2 YNFKEQ. The CDR3 has 18 residues. The V segment lost 0 bases and the J segment 2 bases; nucleotides outside the gene matches: 4. The CDR3 reads CASSQETSGSANTGELFF. For the CDR3, the DNA is TGTGCCAGCAGCCAAGAGACTAGCGGGAGTGCCAACACCGGGGAGCTGTTTTTT.

This chain links TRBV28 with TRBJ2-5; D is unclear. The assigned J gene may be wrong: the sequence end matches TRBJ2-7 better. The CDR3 is made up of 9 amino acids. CDR1 and CDR2 from the germline V gene are MDHEN and SYDVKM. CDR3 loop: CASGYEQYF. In nucleotides, the CDR3 is TGTGCCAGCGGCTACGAGCAGTACTTC.

The rearrangement uses TRBV28 and TRBJ2-7, with 11 bases that match TRBD2. The germline V gene encodes CDR1 MDHEN and CDR2 SYDVKM. The V gene end was trimmed by 5 bases and the J gene end by 4 bases; junction bases not matched to a gene: 10. The CDR3 is 16 residues long. CDR3: CASSPTSGSAMYEQYF. The DNA of the CDR3 is TGTGCCAGCAGTCCTACTAGCGGGAGTGCGATGTACGAGCAGTACTTC.

This clone has a single count. In DNA form, the CDR3 reads TGCGCCAGCAGCCAAGGTGCGGGCAGTCCAGACTATGGCTACACCTTC. Translating it yields CASSQGAGSPDYGYTF. The rearrangement uses TRBV4-1 and TRBJ1-2; no definite D call. The CDR3 spans 16 residues. V gave up 1 base and J gave up 3 bases, with 15 bases separating them. Germline CDR1 reads MGHRA; CDR2 reads YSYEKL.